The 5 T cell receptor beta chains in this list originate from one sample, sequenced in a study of shared clonotypes between healthy human individuals. Generated by immunoSEQ multiplex PCR, the TCRdb table keeps only in-frame clones and is missing some. The sample lists about a million clones, 65% to 80% occurring once. Material: memory CD4+ T cells sorted from blood. The sample's subset: CD45RA-negative fraction. The receptors were sampled from a man aged 18 to 30 in good health.

As DNA, the CDR3 is TGTGCCAGCAGCCCGAGGGGACAGGGGGTCGATGAGCAGTTCTTC. Translating it yields CASSPRGQGVDEQFF. The gene calls are TRBV11-3 and TRBJ2-1, with 11 bases fitting TRBD1. Looked up from germline, CDR1 is SGHNT and CDR2 is YENEEA. The CDR3 loop spans 15 amino acids. V lost 5 bases to trimming and J lost 8 bases; unmatched junction nucleotides: 8.

For this clone: The junction differs from germline at one of its ends, possibly a read error. The chain has TRBV19 and TRBJ2-3; tentative D call: TRBD1 (6 bases). Germline V CDR1 and CDR2: LNHDA, SQIVND (reference sequence). This CDR3 comprises 13 residues. The chain's CDR3 is CASSIWDTRSYSF. CDR3 DNA sequence: TGTGCCAGTAGTATCTGGGACACAAGATCGTACTCTTTT.

The chain is built from TRBV18 and TRBJ2-5; possibly TRBD1 or TRBD2 for D (5 bases each). Trimming pared 3 bases from V and 4 bases from J, leaving 24 bases between. CDR1 and CDR2 (germline): KGHSH, LQKENI. This CDR3 is 18 amino acids long. As DNA, the CDR3 is TGTGCCAGCTCACCTCCACAAGTGGGGACCCCTGGAAGAGAGACCCAGTACTTC. This gives the protein CASSPPQVGTPGRETQYF.

The chain has TRBV5-4 and TRBJ2-2, with TRBD2 identical over 9 bases. The J segment lost 4 bases and the V segment lost 4 bases, leaving 8 bases of the junction unmatched. The germline gives CDR1 SGHNT, CDR2 YYREEE (reference sequence). The CDR3 covers 16 residues. CDR3 sequence (DNA): TGTGCCAGCAGCGGGGGGACTAGCCGGGGCACCGGGGAGCTGTTTTTT. It translates to CASSGGTSRGTGELFF.

Only one count was recorded for this clone. The chain employs TRBV7-9 and TRBJ2-7; 8 bases line up with TRBD1. V lost 5 bases, J lost 8 bases, and 17 bases stayed unmatched. Germline CDR1 reads SEHNR; CDR2 reads FQNEAQ (reference sequence). This CDR3 spans 16 amino acids. CDR3 DNA sequence: TGTGCCAGCAGCCCCCCAGTTGGGGGACAGGTGGGAAAGCAGTACTTC. Residues: CASSPPVGGQVGKQYF.